This T cell receptor (beta chain) emerged from a study of Ad26.COV2.S vaccination and SARS-CoV-2 variants. Treatment in this sample: roughly 20 received Ad26.COV2.S at low or high dose, single or two shots; a few received placebo; per-sample allocation not given. After the first vaccine or placebo injection, samples were drawn on day 63. V trimming: 4 bases; J trimming: 0 bases; junction bases outside the gene matches: 4. The V gene's germline CDR1 is MGHRA and CDR2 YSYEKL. The CDR3 spans 15 residues. Comment on this clone: Its antigen remains unknown.

Here immunoSEQ multiplex PCR was the method, and the copy in TCRdb shows in-frame clones only, minus some. The top ten hold approximately 3.6% of the sample, which has 300,000 to 400,000 clones, about nine tenths seen once. Study-level results: Participants in the vaccine arm had higher spike-specific TCR breadth; placebo recipients had lower. Vaccine and placebo recipients had comparable breadth of non-spike TCRs. The authors reported substantial breadth in spike-specific CD8+ and CD4+ T cell responses after vaccination.

The chain is built from TRBV4-1 and TRBJ1-1; 8 positions match TRBD1. The sample consisted of peripheral blood, taken in a trial of Ad26.COV2.S vaccine versus placebo. This clonotype originated in a person aged 18-65 years who received the Ad26.COV2.S COVID-19 vaccine or a placebo. The CDR3 nucleotides are TGCGCCAGCAGCCTCGGACAGGGTCTGAACACTGAAGCTTTCTTT. Translated: CASSLGQGLNTEAFF.